This TCR beta chain derives from a study of CD8 T cells in Susac syndrome. CDR1 and CDR2 from the germline V gene are ENHRY and SYGVKD. V was clipped by 3 bases and J by 6 bases, with 13 bases between them. The CDR3 consists of 14 residues. Worth noting for this clonotype: What it binds is not known.

Whole-study findings and limits: Individuals included in the TCR sequencing and HLA analysis were acknowledged by the study to be relatively few in number.

Roughly 0.45 to 1 ug RNA was reverse transcribed with random hexamers. TCRdb re-called the immunoSEQ multiplex PCR reads through MiXCR, storing one row per CDR3 protein. Of approximately 180,000 distinct CDR3 sequences listed, roughly nine tenths were seen once; the top ten hold around 0.1%. Sequenced input: CD4+ T cells from PBMCs. The genes are TRBV10-3 and TRBJ2-3; D may correspond to TRBD1 or TRBD2 (5 bases each). This TCR came from a human donor with Susac syndrome. The CDR3 bases are TGTGCCATCAGTGAAGCCGGGAAGGGGGATACGCAGTATTTT. Its protein is CAISEAGKGDTQYF.